This T cell receptor (beta chain) appears in the sequencing data of a study of CD8+ T cells in alopecia areata listed by TCRdb under 2018. For the study in its entirety: In both human patients and the C3H/HeJ mouse model, the study applied high-throughput TCRbeta sequencing to look at T cell clonal expansion in alopecia areata. Human TCRbeta sequencing covered scalp tissue and sorted CD4+ and CD8+ peripheral blood T cells from patchy and totalis/universalis alopecia areata patients and healthy controls. Clonality in the scalp was compared among normal scalp (n=4), patchy alopecia areata scalp (n=8), and alopecia totalis/universalis scalp (n=8). RNA came from the PAXgene miRNA kit for fixed scalp, the miRNeasy kit for PBMCs, and the RNeasy kit for mouse skin. TCRbeta CDR3 regions were amplified by immunoSEQ multiplex PCR with 35 Vbeta forward and 13 Jbeta reverse primers.

What the study reported, not specific to this receptor: Higher clonality and more expanded CD8+ clones were observed in lesional scalp than in normal scalp, particularly in alopecia totalis/universalis, a finding suggestive of antigenic drive. Resident alphabeta T cells in normal human skin are also sequenced, complicating scalp TCR repertoire analysis, unlike mouse skin dominated by gammadelta T cells. Shared TCR sequences between patients were less evident than in mice, which may be partly attributable to HLA diversity in the patient population.

Peripheral blood and lesional scalp punch biopsies were obtained from patients with alopecia areata. PBMCs were separated by density centrifugation and stained for CD3, CD4 and CD8, after which CD4+ and CD8+ T cells were sorted on a FACSAria. Alopecia areata patients who were not treated were recruited through a multicenter biomarker study. For roughly five biomarker-study patients, blood CD8+ T cells were further sorted into NKG2D-low and NKG2D-high fractions. CDR1 and CDR2, looked up from the germline V gene, are MDHEN and SYDVKM. Deletion took 7 bases off V and 2 bases off J, with a span of 21 bases between the germline ends. Measured from the cysteine to the phenylalanine, the CDR3 is 16 residues long. Here the CDR3 DNA is all that survives: 48 bases in frame from base 1. Turning to this clone: No cognate antigen has been identified for it. Per-nucleotide qualities are absent, and no much larger clonotype sits a single base away.

Libraries were made using the immunoSEQ multiplex PCR assay. To provide template for TCR sequencing, every sample had RNA extracted and reverse transcribed into cDNA. First-strand cDNA was synthesized with SuperScript III using a 2:1 mix of oligo-dT and random hexamers. A synthetic immune receptor repertoire was used to measure amplification bias, and any remaining bias was corrected computationally. Turning to the authors' computational methods: Raw reads were preprocessed to remove errors, and CDR3 was defined according to IMGT conventions as the region from the conserved cysteine to phenylalanine. Clonality was computed as 1 minus the Shannon entropy, with the entropy normalized by log2 of the number of productive unique TCRs. Whether each scalp clone was CD4 or CD8 was inferred by checking scalp TCRbeta sequences against the CD4 and CD8 repertoires from sorted blood. TCRdb mirrors the immuneACCESS table, restricted to in-frame sequences. Some clones are absent from its copies; in checked studies, under half trace to an unresolved V gene, and the reason for the others is unknown. The DNA gave D and trimming, while V, J and clone size come from that table. This sample lists 65,000 to 90,000 clones; about 53% were detected once. Approximately 5.4% of the sample goes to the ten largest clones.

The clonotype originates from a human donor with alopecia areata. The sequenced sample was NKG2D-high CD8+ T cells sorted from blood. Taken with the paper, the label for cell subset or site translates to: sorted CD8+ NKG2D-high blood T cells. The chain is assembled from TRBV28 and TRBJ2-7, with the identity of the D gene unclear. The CDR3 here reads CASNPAAPRRTYEQYF. The bases are TGTGCCAGCAACCCCGCAGCCCCTCGGCGGACCTACGAGCAGTACTTC.